This TCR beta chain was found in a study of blood T cell repertoires in COVID-19. Study-wide context: PBMCs, B-cell-depleted T cells, or T cells provided the cDNA or gDNA that made up the material.

The CDR3 sequence is 14 residues long. V gave up 1 base and J gave up 4 bases, with 8 bases separating them. The protocol was immunoSEQ multiplex PCR, while the TCRdb copy is restricted to in-frame clones and leaves out a portion. The data show about 310,000 clones, about 88% seen once. The chain links TRBV23-1 to TRBJ1-5; no clear D. TRBV23-1 is an ORF, with its function uncertain. This sequence originates from a man in his 70s with acute or convalescent COVID-19. Material: peripheral blood. Here the CDR3 DNA reads TGCGCCAGCAGTCAATTTAGAGGGAATCAGCCCCAGCATTTT. As protein: CASSQFRGNQPQHF.